These 15 T cell receptor beta chains were sequenced from one sample in a study of OX40 agonist ivuxolimab in advanced cancers. Using immunoSEQ multiplex PCR, the repertoire was profiled, and TCRdb retains in-frame clones only, with some absent. The sample contains 90,000 or so clones, 90% to 95% of which appear only once. The source material was CD4+ or CD8+ T cells sorted from blood, sampled in a trial of the OX40 agonist ivuxolimab. The receptor source for this set is an adult with an advanced solid tumor such as melanoma, head and neck, liver or kidney cancer.

This sequence joins TRBV5-1 and TRBJ2-3, with 14 bases lining up with TRBD2. CDR3 length: 16 amino acids. V was clipped by 4 bases and J by 4 bases; unmatched bases: 5. Germline V gives CDR1 SGHRS, CDR2 YFSETQ. CDR3 sequence (DNA): TGCGCCAGCAGCGTCGGACTAGCGGGAGGAGCAGATACGCAGTATTTT. Its protein is CASSVGLAGGADTQYF.

V is TRBV28 and J is TRBJ1-2; no firm D call. CDR3 length equals 12 residues. Germline assignment: CDR1 MDHEN and CDR2 SYDVKM. Trimming stripped 6 bases from V and 5 bases from J, with 10 bases between. CDR3 DNA sequence: TGTGCCAGCAGCCAAGTGGTTTATGGCTACACCTTC. Amino acid sequence: CASSQVVYGYTF.

The V call is TRBV19, the J call TRBJ2-2; TRBD1 agrees at 7 bases. The germline V gene encodes CDR1 LNHDA and CDR2 SQIVND (reference sequence). The CDR3 extends over 15 amino acids. Trimming at V came to 7 bases and at J to 1 base, leaving 6 bases not matched to a gene. The CDR3 nucleotides read TGTGCCAGTACAATCCGGGACAGGAACACCGGGGAGCTGTTTTTT. Residues: CASTIRDRNTGELFF.

This rearrangement joins TRBV6-5 to TRBJ2-7, with a possible D match to TRBD2 (6 bases). V was pared by 6 bases and J by 3 bases, with 12 bases between. The CDR3 length is 13 residues. Germline CDR1 and CDR2: MNHEY and SVGAGI. The DNA for the CDR3 is TGTGCCAGCAGGGAGGGACGGTTCTACGAGCAGTACTTC. Translation: CASREGRFYEQYF.

The J gene is TRBJ1-3, the V gene TRBV6-6, with D possibly being TRBD1 (6 bases). Trimming left V 6 bases short and J 0 bases short, with 15 bases between. CDR1 and CDR2 (germline): MNHNY, SVGAGI (reference sequence). This CDR3 contains 16 residues. CDR3 region: CASRATGTASGNTIYF. The CDR3 nucleotides read TGTGCCAGCAGGGCGACAGGAACAGCCTCTGGAAACACCATATATTTT.

The V call is TRBV7-8, the J call TRBJ2-7, with 7 bases fitting TRBD1. This CDR3 comprises 14 residues. Looked up from germline, CDR1 is SGHVS and CDR2 is FQNEAQ. V was pared by 8 bases and J by 2 bases, with 9 bases of the junction left unmatched. The CDR3 nucleotides are TGTGCCAGCGCCAAGGCAGGGGGTCCCTACGAGCAGTACTTC. Protein product: CASAKAGGPYEQYF.

The V and J genes are TRBV2 and TRBJ2-1; perhaps TRBD2 as D (6 bases). Trimming took off 7 bases at V and 0 bases at J, with 13 bases between the two ends. Germline loops: CDR1 SNHLY, CDR2 FYNNEI. The CDR3 contains 15 residues. The CDR3, as DNA: TGTGCCAGCAACCGACTAGTCAGCTCCTACAATGAGCAGTTCTTC. The encoded protein is CASNRLVSSYNEQFF.

J is TRBJ2-3 and V is TRBV27; no firm D call. Germline V lookup: CDR1 MNHEY, CDR2 SMNVEV (reference sequence). The CDR3 has 13 residues. Trimming took off 6 bases at V and 2 bases at J, with 9 bases between the two ends. As DNA, the CDR3 is TGTGCCAGCAGAGGAAGAACCACAGATACGCAGTATTTT. Its translation: CASRGRTTDTQYF.

Only one count was recorded for this clone. This chain connects TRBV28 to TRBJ1-1, with unresolved D. CDR3 length equals 14 residues. Germline loops: CDR1 MDHEN, CDR2 SYDVKM. Trimming removed 6 bases at V and 0 bases at J, with 11 bases between. CDR3 nucleotide sequence: TGTGCCAGCAGGCCACAACAGATGAACACTGAAGCTTTCTTT. Encoded protein: CASRPQQMNTEAFF.

This sequence joins TRBV6-6 and TRBJ2-7; 12 bases fit TRBD2. J gave up 7 bases and V 6 bases, and 10 bases lay outside the gene matches. CDR1 is MNHNY, CDR2 SVGAGI, per germline (reference sequence). The CDR3 is 15 amino acids. As DNA, the CDR3 is TGTGCCAGCAGGACCCTAGCGGGAGGGCTGGGTGAGCAGTACTTC. This sequence encodes CASRTLAGGLGEQYF.

The rearrangement joins TRBV30 to TRBJ2-3, with 9 bases fitting TRBD2. Looked up from germline, CDR1 is GTSNPN and CDR2 is SVGIG (reference sequence). Trimming took 0 bases from V and 2 from J; bases not matched to a gene: 6. This CDR3 is 16 amino acids long. The CDR3 reads CAWSVRLAGHTDTQYF. CDR3 bases: TGTGCCTGGAGTGTACGGCTAGCGGGGCACACAGATACGCAGTATTTT.

The table lists this clone with a count of one. The chain employs TRBV19 and TRBJ2-7, with 12 bases fitting TRBD2. The junction had 5 bases not matched to a gene; V was cut back by 5 bases and J by 3 bases. This CDR3 is 15 amino acids long. CDR1 is LNHDA, CDR2 SQIVND, per germline (reference sequence). The chain's CDR3 is CASSVGTSGFYEQYF. CDR3 coding DNA: TGTGCCAGTAGTGTAGGGACTAGCGGGTTCTACGAGCAGTACTTC. Variable domain in full (rest from reference TRBV19 and TRBJ2-7): DGGITQSPKYLFRKEGQNVTLSCEQNLNHDAMYWYRQDPGQGLRLIYYSQIVNDFQKGDIAEGYSVSREKKESFPLTVTSAQKNPTAFYLCASSVGTSGFYEQYFGPGTRLTVT.

The chain uses TRBV28 and TRBJ2-5; 8 positions agree with TRBD1. V gave up 5 bases and J gave up 7 bases; unmatched junction bases: 3. This CDR3 comprises 12 residues. Germline V gene lookup returns CDR1 MDHEN and CDR2 SYDVKM. This CDR3 reads CASSGTGLTQYF. The CDR3 DNA sequence: TGTGCCAGCAGTGGGACAGGCCTGACCCAGTACTTC.

The V gene is TRBV5-1, the J gene TRBJ1-2, with D perhaps TRBD1 (5 bases). Germline loops: CDR1 SGHRS, CDR2 YFSETQ. The CDR3 covers 14 residues. Deletions cut 2 bases from V and 6 bases from J, with 14 bases between. CDR3 in amino acids: CASSFGTGTDGYTF. DNA for the CDR3: TGCGCCAGCAGCTTCGGGACCGGGACGGATGGCTACACCTTC.

The gene calls are TRBV6-6 and TRBJ2-7; 8 nucleotides line up with TRBD2. This CDR3 region has 14 residues. V lost 4 bases and J lost 0; bases outside the gene matches: 2. Germline V CDR1 and CDR2: MNHNY, SVGAGI (reference sequence). The CDR3 bases are TGTGCCAGCAGTTCGAGCGGGAGCTCCTACGAGCAGTACTTC. It codes for CASSSSGSSYEQYF.